Listed here are 27 T cell receptor beta chains from one sample, sequenced in a study of monozygotic twins with inflammatory bowel disease. With the 5' RACE reads reprocessed, TCRdb shows one record per CDR3 protein and no DNA. This sample's table has more than 300,000 distinct CDR3 sequences. Specimen: blood. The source of these receptors is a human donor with ulcerative colitis or Crohn's disease, or a healthy co-twin of an affected twin (not recorded which).

The genes are TRBV4-3 and TRBJ2-3; the TCRdb call, TRBD2, lacks DNA for checking. This CDR3 is 15 amino acids long. Germline V gene data show CDR1 as LGHNA and CDR2 as YSLEER. The CDR3 loop is CASSQDWGEAYTQYF.

The V gene is TRBV28, the J gene TRBJ2-2. The germline CDR1 and CDR2 sequences are MDHEN and SYDVKM. The CDR3 is 12 amino acids. The CDR3 loop reads CASMEATGELFF.

V gene TRBV6-2 or TRBV6-3 combines with J gene TRBJ2-7; the D gene TCRdb calls, TRBD2, cannot be checked with no DNA. The germline V gene has CDR1 MNHEY and CDR2 SVGEGT. The CDR3 consists of 13 residues. The CDR3 loop reads CASTQGLLYEQYF.

This chain connects TRBV7-6 to TRBJ2-2; TCRdb returns TRBD2, unconfirmable since there is no DNA. CDR1 and CDR2 from the germline V gene are SGHVS and FNYEAQ. The CDR3 sequence is 18 residues long. The CDR3 is CASSTTGTSGGNTGELFF.

The chain has TRBV27 and TRBJ1-1. Germline V gene sequence: CDR1 MNHEY, CDR2 SMNVEV (reference sequence). The CDR3 has 14 residues. Here the CDR3 reads CASSGGYMNTEAFF.

The genes are TRBV27 and TRBJ2-7. The CDR3 is made up of 13 amino acids. Germline loops: CDR1 MNHEY, CDR2 SMNVEV (reference sequence). The CDR3 reads CASSLNQAYEQYF.

The V and J genes are TRBV7-9 and TRBJ1-1; TCRdb returns TRBD1, unconfirmable since there is no DNA. The CDR3 covers 15 residues. Germline V CDR1 and CDR2: SEHNR, FQNEAQ (reference sequence). CDR3 loop: CASSHRDRAPSEAFF. The full variable domain, with the rest looked up from reference TRBV7-9 and TRBJ1-1, is DTGVSQNPRHKITKRGQNVTFRCDPISEHNRLYWYRQTLGQGPEFLTYFQNEAQLEKSRLLSDRFSAERPKGSFSTLEIQRTEQGDSAMYLCASSHRDRAPSEAFFGQGTRLTVV.

CDR3 amino acids: CASSHGQGSPTEAFF. The J gene is TRBJ1-1, the V gene TRBV4-1; TCRdb lists TRBD1, though no DNA is available to test this call. The CDR3 extends over 15 amino acids. Germline V gene sequence: CDR1 MGHRA, CDR2 YSYEKL.

V usage is TRBV5-6 and J usage is TRBJ2-1. CDR1 and CDR2 (germline): SGHDT, YYEEEE. CDR3 size: 15 residues. The CDR3 region is CASSFRWPLDNEQFF.

The chain is built from TRBV7-6 and TRBJ2-2; without DNA, the TCRdb call of TRBD1 cannot be checked. Germline V gives CDR1 SGHVS, CDR2 FNYEAQ. The CDR3 runs 13 residues. The CDR3 sequence: CASSLGGHRELFF.

The rearrangement uses TRBV20-1 and TRBJ2-3; TCRdb outputs TRBD2, but without DNA this stays unchecked. Germline lookup yields CDR1 DFQATT and CDR2 SNEGSKA (reference sequence). CDR3 size: 18 residues. CDR3 sequence: CSGSFAGTSPDASDTQYF.

The rearrangement links TRBV29-1 to TRBJ2-1; TCRdb selects TRBD1, and the lack of DNA leaves this call unchecked. The CDR3 covers 15 residues. Germline CDR1 and CDR2: SQVTM and ANQGSEA. CDR3 amino acids: CSADYRGLTYNEQFF.

The chain is built from TRBV7-2 and TRBJ2-1; TCRdb gives TRBD1 as the D gene, but with no DNA this cannot be confirmed. This CDR3 has 16 residues. The germline V gene has CDR1 SGHTA and CDR2 FQGNSA. CDR3 sequence: CASSLVWGALLNEQFF. Filled out from reference TRBV7-2 and TRBJ2-1, the complete variable domain reads GAGVSQSPSNKVTEKGKDVELRCDPISGHTALYWYRQSLGQGLEFLIYFQGNSAPDKSGLPSDRFSAERTGGSVSTLTIQRTQQEDSAVYLCASSLVWGALLNEQFFGPGTRLTVL.

This chain joins TRBV6-5 and TRBJ1-2; the D gene TCRdb calls, TRBD1, cannot be checked with no DNA. Germline V CDR1 and CDR2: MNHEY, SVGAGI. This CDR3 contains 16 residues. This CDR3 reads CASSYTWTDRGSGYTF.

The genes are TRBV30 and TRBJ2-7; the TCRdb D gene call, TRBD1, has no DNA to confirm it. CDR1 GTSNPN and CDR2 SVGIG come from the germline V gene (reference sequence). CDR3 length: 16 amino acids. This chain's CDR3 is CAWSVRYRGGPYEQYF.

This sequence joins TRBV6-2 or TRBV6-3 and TRBJ2-6; the D gene TCRdb calls, TRBD2, cannot be checked with no DNA. This CDR3 has 20 amino acids. Germline values: CDR1 MNHEY, CDR2 SVGEGT. The CDR3 is CATRQLGGLSKSSGANVLTF.

The chain couples TRBV7-2 to TRBJ2-2; TCRdb lists TRBD1, though no DNA is available to test this call. Germline assignment: CDR1 SGHTA and CDR2 FQGNSA. This CDR3 contains 14 residues. This CDR3 reads CARKGQGNTGELFF.

J is TRBJ2-5 and V is TRBV27. The CDR3 covers 13 residues. The V gene's germline CDR1 is MNHEY and CDR2 SMNVEV (reference sequence). CDR3 sequence reads: CASSLYAQETQYF.

This rearrangement joins TRBV11-2 to TRBJ1-6. CDR3 length: 20 amino acids. Germline lookup yields CDR1 SGHAT and CDR2 FQNNGV. CDR3: CASSLNREGYLSAYNSPLHF.

The chain carries TRBV7-9 and TRBJ1-1; checking the TCRdb D call of TRBD1 is not possible without DNA. Germline V gene sequence: CDR1 SEHNR, CDR2 FQNEAQ (reference sequence). The CDR3 has 16 residues. This CDR3 reads CASSLGGGGRYTEAFF.

The chain links TRBV19 to TRBJ2-1; TCRdb calls TRBD1, which cannot be checked without DNA. Germline loops: CDR1 LNHDA, CDR2 SQIVND (reference sequence). This CDR3 region has 13 residues. This CDR3 reads CASSISGSNEQFF. Filled out from reference TRBV19 and TRBJ2-1, the complete variable domain reads DGGITQSPKYLFRKEGQNVTLSCEQNLNHDAMYWYRQDPGQGLRLIYYSQIVNDFQKGDIAEGYSVSREKKESFPLTVTSAQKNPTAFYLCASSISGSNEQFFGPGTRLTVL.

The chain recombines TRBV24-1 with TRBJ2-5; TCRdb outputs TRBD2, but without DNA this stays unchecked. Per germline, CDR1 KGHDR and CDR2 SFDVKD. The CDR3 totals 14 residues. The CDR3 loop reads CATSDPRVAETQYF.

The rearrangement links TRBV7-2 to TRBJ1-2; TCRdb reports TRBD1, a call that lacks DNA to check it against. This CDR3 has 17 residues. The germline V gene has CDR1 SGHTA and CDR2 FQGNSA. CDR3 sequence reads: CASSLVGDNRANYGYTF.

This CDR3 reads CSALKGSGDQPQHF. This rearrangement joins TRBV20-1 to TRBJ1-5; the TCRdb call, TRBD1, lacks DNA for checking. CDR3 size: 14 residues. Germline V gene sequence: CDR1 DFQATT, CDR2 SNEGSKA (reference sequence).

The chain carries TRBV29-1 and TRBJ2-5; TCRdb outputs TRBD2, but without DNA this stays unchecked. Germline lookup yields CDR1 SQVTM and CDR2 ANQGSEA. CDR3 length equals 13 residues. The CDR3 protein is CSVEGGQRETQYF.

The chain carries TRBV6-1 and TRBJ2-7; as DNA is missing, the TRBD1 call by TCRdb cannot be tested. Germline V lookup: CDR1 MNHNS, CDR2 SASEGT. The CDR3 covers 14 residues. Here the CDR3 reads CASSEFQGKYEQYF.

J is TRBJ1-1 and V is TRBV5-1. This CDR3 has 16 residues. Germline V CDR1 and CDR2: SGHRS, YFSETQ. CDR3 protein: CASSRQRRILNTEAFF. The variable domain in full, with the rest retrieved from reference TRBV5-1 and TRBJ1-1, is KAGVTQTPRYLIKTRGQQVTLSCSPISGHRSVSWYQQTPGQGLQFLFEYFSETQRNKGNFPGRFSGRQFSNSRSEMNVSTLELGDSALYLCASSRQRRILNTEAFFGQGTRLTVV.